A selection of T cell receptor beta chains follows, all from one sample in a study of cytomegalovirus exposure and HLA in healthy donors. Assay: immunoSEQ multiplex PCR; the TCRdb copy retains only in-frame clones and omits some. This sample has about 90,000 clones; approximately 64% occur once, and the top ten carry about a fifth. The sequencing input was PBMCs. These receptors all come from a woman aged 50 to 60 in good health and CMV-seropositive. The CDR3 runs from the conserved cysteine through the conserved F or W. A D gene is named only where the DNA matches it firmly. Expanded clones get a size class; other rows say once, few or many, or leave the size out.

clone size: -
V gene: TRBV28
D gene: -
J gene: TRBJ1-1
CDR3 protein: CASSLVRGRMTEAFF
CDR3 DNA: TGTGCCAGCAGTTTAGTGCGGGGGCGAATGACTGAAGCTTTCTTT

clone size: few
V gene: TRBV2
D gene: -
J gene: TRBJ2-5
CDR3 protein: CASSQQETQYF
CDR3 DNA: TGTGCCAGCAGCCAGCAAGAGACCCAGTACTTC

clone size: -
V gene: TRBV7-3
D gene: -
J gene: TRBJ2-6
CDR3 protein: CASSPQGGANVLTF
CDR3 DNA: TGTGCCAGCAGCCCCCAGGGGGGGGCCAACGTCCTGACTTTC

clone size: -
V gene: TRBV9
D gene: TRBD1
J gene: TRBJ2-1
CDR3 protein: CASSVGGTEYNEQFF
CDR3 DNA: TGTGCCAGCAGCGTAGGTGGGACAGAATACAATGAGCAGTTCTTC

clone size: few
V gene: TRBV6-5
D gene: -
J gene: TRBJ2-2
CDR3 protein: CASSPGGLNTGELFF
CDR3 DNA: TGTGCCAGCAGCCCCGGGGGGCTTAATACCGGGGAGCTGTTTTTT

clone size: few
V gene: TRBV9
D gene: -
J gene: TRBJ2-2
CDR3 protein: CASSTFTETGELFF
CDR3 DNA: TGTGCCAGCAGCACCTTTACAGAGACCGGGGAGCTGTTTTTT

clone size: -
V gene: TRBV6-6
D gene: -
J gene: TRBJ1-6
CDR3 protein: CASIRGFSNNSPLHF
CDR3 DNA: TGTGCCAGCATTAGGGGTTTTTCCAATAATTCACCCCTCCACTTT

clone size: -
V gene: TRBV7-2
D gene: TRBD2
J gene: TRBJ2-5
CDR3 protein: CASSPGVLAGGLETQYF
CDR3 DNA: TGTGCCAGCAGCCCGGGGGTTTTAGCGGGGGGTTTGGAGACCCAGTACTTC

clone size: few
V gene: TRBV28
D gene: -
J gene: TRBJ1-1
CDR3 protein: CASSKGGTVNTEAFF
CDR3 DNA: TGTGCCAGCAGTAAAGGAGGGACGGTGAACACTGAAGCTTTCTTT

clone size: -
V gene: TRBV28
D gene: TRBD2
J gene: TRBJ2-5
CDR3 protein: CASSGTRGGRQETQYF
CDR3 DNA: TGTGCCAGCAGTGGCACGCGGGGGGGCCGGCAAGAGACCCAGTACTTC

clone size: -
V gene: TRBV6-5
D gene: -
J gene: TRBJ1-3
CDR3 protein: CASSYSGGSGNTIYF
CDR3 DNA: TGTGCCAGCAGTTACTCGGGGGGGTCTGGAAACACCATATATTTT

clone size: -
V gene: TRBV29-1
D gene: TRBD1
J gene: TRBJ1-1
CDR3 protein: CSVTKGTGNTEAFF
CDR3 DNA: TGCAGCGTCACTAAGGGGACAGGGAACACTGAAGCTTTCTTT

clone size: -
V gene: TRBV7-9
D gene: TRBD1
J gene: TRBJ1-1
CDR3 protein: CASSPGTVNTEAFF
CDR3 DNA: TGTGCCAGCAGTCCCGGGACAGTGAACACTGAAGCTTTCTTT

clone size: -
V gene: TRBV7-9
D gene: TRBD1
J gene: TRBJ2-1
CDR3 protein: CASSLVEGAYNEQFF
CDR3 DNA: TGTGCCAGCAGCTTAGTCGAGGGGGCCTATAATGAGCAGTTCTTC